The 30 T cell receptor beta chains listed next were all sequenced from one sample in a study of cytomegalovirus exposure and HLA in healthy donors. Researchers ran the PCR with 60 Vbeta and 13 Jbeta primers. The protocol was immunoSEQ multiplex PCR, while the TCRdb copy is restricted to in-frame clones and leaves out a portion. The sample records around 250,000 clones, about 80% being singletons. The sequenced sample was PBMCs. These receptors originate from an older woman in good health and CMV-seropositive.

The gene calls are TRBV11-3 and TRBJ2-1; TRBD2 aligns across 12 bases. This CDR3 has 18 residues. CDR1 and CDR2 (germline): SGHNT, YENEEA. V gave up 3 bases and J gave up 7 bases; unmatched junction bases: 13. CDR3 in DNA: TGTGCCAGCAGCTTGGCCCCCCTGACTAGCGGGAGTGTAAATGAGCAGTTCTTC. It specifies CASSLAPLTSGSVNEQFF.

The chain joins TRBV4-1 to TRBJ2-5, with 8 bases aligning to TRBD2. The better agreement between TRBJ2-7 and the DNA end casts doubt on the J call. The CDR3 has 16 amino acids. CDR1 MGHRA and CDR2 YSYEKL come from the germline V gene. CDR3 nucleotides: TGCGCCAGCAGCCAGGGTAGCGGGGTTAGCTCCTACGAGCAGTACTTC. The encoded protein is CASSQGSGVSSYEQYF.

This chain links TRBV6-5 with TRBJ2-7; the match to TRBD2 covers 8 bases. Germline CDR1 MNHEY, CDR2 SVGAGI. The length of the CDR3 is 15 residues. V shed 6 bases and J 6 bases; nucleotides not matched to a gene: 13. Here the CDR3 DNA reads TGTGCCAGCAGCCCCGTCGGAGCGGGGACTAGCGAGCAGTACTTC. This codes for CASSPVGAGTSEQYF.

This chain joins TRBV11-3 and TRBJ2-3; TRBD2 might be the D (6 bases). There are 15 residues in the CDR3. The V gene's germline CDR1 is SGHNT and CDR2 YENEEA. Trimming pared 4 bases from V and 3 bases from J, leaving 14 bases between. CDR3 loop: CASSSGVLGTDTQYF. The CDR3 DNA reads as TGTGCCAGCAGCTCGGGAGTCTTGGGAACAGATACGCAGTATTTT.

The chain links TRBV6-5 to TRBJ2-5; 8 bases are shared with TRBD1. Germline trimming cut 7 bases from V and 3 bases from J; bases unmatched to any gene: 4. From germline, CDR1 is MNHEY and CDR2 SVGAGI. The CDR3 runs to 13 residues. Here the CDR3 DNA reads TGTGCCAGCAAGAAGACAGGGGAAGAGACCCAGTACTTC. This translates into CASKKTGEETQYF.

The rearrangement joins TRBV18 to TRBJ2-3; D remains ambiguous. V gave up 3 bases and J gave up 3 bases, with 7 bases separating them. The germline gives CDR1 KGHSH, CDR2 LQKENI. The CDR3 consists of 13 residues. The CDR3 region is CASSPSGTDTQYF. The CDR3 DNA reads as TGTGCCAGCTCACCTTCCGGGACAGATACGCAGTATTTT.

The V call is TRBV19, the J call TRBJ2-6, with D possibly matching TRBD1 (6 bases). This CDR3 contains 17 residues. V lost 7 bases to trimming and J lost 5 bases, with 21 bases between them. Germline V gene sequence: CDR1 LNHDA, CDR2 SQIVND (reference sequence). This chain's CDR3 is CASKGKYRAGWANVLTF. CDR3 DNA: TGTGCCAGTAAGGGGAAATACAGGGCCGGCTGGGCCAACGTCCTGACTTTC.

The genes are TRBV19 and TRBJ1-5, with D possibly matching TRBD1 (6 bases). There are 14 residues in the CDR3. The germline V gene has CDR1 LNHDA and CDR2 SQIVND (reference sequence). Trimming pared 2 bases from V and 7 bases from J, leaving 12 bases between. The CDR3 DNA sequence: TGTGCCAGTAGTATACGAGACAGGCCCCAGCCCCAGCATTTT. Amino acids: CASSIRDRPQPQHF.

The chain couples TRBV5-4 to TRBJ2-3; 16 nucleotides align to TRBD2. The J segment lost 4 bases and the V segment lost 4 bases, leaving 6 bases of the junction unmatched. The V gene's germline CDR1 is SGHNT and CDR2 YYREEE (reference sequence). The CDR3 consists of 17 residues. The CDR3 sequence: CASSTGTSGRGSDTQYF. CDR3 in DNA: TGTGCCAGCAGCACCGGGACTAGCGGGAGGGGGTCAGATACGCAGTATTTT.

V is TRBV5-4 and J is TRBJ1-4; possibly TRBD1 for D (6 bases). The CDR3 runs 12 residues. CDR1 is SGHNT and CDR2 is YYREEE in the germline V gene (reference sequence). Deletions cut 4 bases from V and 8 bases from J, with 9 bases between. In DNA, the CDR3 is TGTGCCAGCAGCACCCAGGGGGAAAAACTGTTTTTT. It specifies CASSTQGEKLFF.

This chain joins TRBV4-1 and TRBJ1-5, with 9 bases aligning to TRBD1. Trimming took 2 bases from V and 4 from J; bases not matched to a gene: 6. CDR1 and CDR2 (germline): MGHRA, YSYEKL. The CDR3 runs to 16 residues. CDR3 amino acids: CASSQWDRVRNQPQHF. The CDR3 DNA is TGCGCCAGCAGCCAATGGGACAGGGTCCGAAATCAGCCCCAGCATTTT.

The chain recombines TRBV19 with TRBJ2-5; 12 positions agree with TRBD2. The CDR3 extends over 17 amino acids. J gave up 2 bases and V 5 bases, and 9 bases lay outside the gene matches. The V gene's germline CDR1 is LNHDA and CDR2 SQIVND (reference sequence). The CDR3 sequence is CASSPRVLAGGQETQYF. CDR3 DNA sequence: TGTGCCAGTAGTCCCAGGGTTCTAGCGGGAGGGCAAGAGACCCAGTACTTC.

This clone showed up just once. The chain combines TRBV5-6 with TRBJ2-5, with 9 nucleotides matching TRBD1. There are 14 residues in the CDR3. The germline gives CDR1 SGHDT, CDR2 YYEEEE. J lost 7 bases, V lost 4 bases, and 8 bases had no gene match. In nucleotides, the CDR3 is TGTGCCAGCAGCCCCGGGACAGGGTTGGTGACCCAGTACTTC. Protein sequence: CASSPGTGLVTQYF.

This clone was recorded once. The chain is built from TRBV4-1 and TRBJ2-5; 7 nucleotides agree with TRBD2. V was pared by 2 bases and J by 3 bases, with 12 bases of the junction left unmatched. The CDR3 totals 17 residues. Germline assignment: CDR1 MGHRA and CDR2 YSYEKL. The CDR3 DNA follows: TGCGCCAGCAGCCAATCGCTACTGGGACTAACCAAAGAGACCCAGTACTTC. It specifies CASSQSLLGLTKETQYF.

This clone showed up just a few times. The rearrangement links TRBV2 to TRBJ2-7; 11 nucleotides match TRBD1. The CDR3 is 14 residues long. The J segment lost 3 bases and the V segment lost 6 bases, leaving 4 bases of the junction unmatched. Germline lookup yields CDR1 SNHLY and CDR2 FYNNEI. This CDR3 is CASRGTGGVYEQYF. The CDR3 region has the DNA TGTGCCAGCAGGGGGACAGGGGGGGTCTACGAGCAGTACTTC.

This clone has more than one count but fewer than ten. The V call is TRBV5-1, the J call TRBJ1-1; 9 bases map to TRBD1. The germline V gene has CDR1 SGHRS and CDR2 YFSETQ. The CDR3 length is 14 residues. V was pared by 2 bases and J by 4 bases, with 3 bases of the junction left unmatched. CDR3 loop: CASSFPGQGTEAFF. In DNA form, the CDR3 reads TGCGCCAGCAGCTTCCCGGGACAGGGCACTGAAGCTTTCTTT.

The sample holds one count of this clone. The rearrangement links TRBV2 to TRBJ1-1; weak D call: TRBD1 (6 bases). Germline V lookup: CDR1 SNHLY, CDR2 FYNNEI. Trimming took off 3 bases at V and 11 bases at J, with 19 bases between the two ends. The CDR3 is made up of 14 amino acids. The DNA for the CDR3 is TGTGCCAGCAGTGACGGGGGGCCTGTCGGGGGGGCTTTCTTT. Protein sequence: CASSDGGPVGGAFF.

The chain links TRBV5-1 to TRBJ2-3; maybe TRBD2 (7 bases). Germline-derived CDR1 and CDR2 are SGHRS and YFSETQ. The length of the CDR3 is 15 residues. Trimming shortened V by 4 bases and J by 4 bases, and 16 bases separated the two germline ends. CDR3 loop: CASSRGEGPADTQYF. The CDR3 nucleotides read TGCGCCAGCAGCAGGGGGGAGGGCCCGGCAGATACGCAGTATTTT.

Points on this clone: One junction end disagrees with the germline gene, perhaps due to a read error. The chain recombines TRBV4-1 with TRBJ2-1; maybe TRBD2 (5 bases). CDR1 and CDR2 (germline): MGHRA, YSYEKL. This CDR3 region has 13 residues. CDR3 sequence: CASSQDGAGDNLF. The CDR3, as DNA: TGCGCCAGCAGCCAAGACGGCGCGGGCGACAACCTCTTC.

The chain combines TRBV5-4 with TRBJ2-5, with 7 positions matching TRBD1. The CDR3 sequence is 12 residues long. Trimming removed 9 bases from V and 3 bases from J; junction bases left unmatched: 5. The germline V gene has CDR1 SGHNT and CDR2 YYREEE (reference sequence). CDR3: CATNRGKETQYF. CDR3 nucleotide sequence: TGTGCCACAAACAGGGGAAAAGAGACCCAGTACTTC.

This chain joins TRBV28 and TRBJ2-3, with D tentatively TRBD1 (5 bases). The V end was cut by 8 bases, the J end by 2 bases, with 11 bases between. The germline CDR1 and CDR2 sequences are MDHEN and SYDVKM. The CDR3 has 13 residues. CDR3 residues: CASGAATTDTQYF. The DNA of the CDR3 is TGTGCCAGCGGGGCCGCCACCACAGATACGCAGTATTTT.

The chain uses TRBV5-1 and TRBJ2-1; D is ambiguous. The germline V and J ends were trimmed by 5 bases and 3 bases, with 3 bases remaining between them. The CDR3 is 11 residues long. Germline V CDR1 and CDR2: SGHRS, YFSETQ. This CDR3 is CASSLYNEQFF. The CDR3 DNA reads as TGCGCCAGCAGTCTCTACAATGAGCAGTTCTTC.

The chain uses TRBV4-3 and TRBJ2-7, with 9 nucleotides matching TRBD2. The CDR3 loop spans 14 amino acids. Germline V lookup: CDR1 LGHNA, CDR2 YSLEER. J gave up 3 bases and V 4 bases, and 4 bases lay outside the gene matches. The CDR3 DNA is TGCGCCAGCAGCCCGGGACTAGCAGGCTACGAGCAGTACTTC. Encoded protein: CASSPGLAGYEQYF.

This clone was seen just once. Compared with germline, one end of the junction differs, possibly owing to a read error. In DNA, the CDR3 is TGTTCCAGCAGCTTAGTACCGGAATTGGGAGGTGAGCAGTACTTC. This encodes CSSSLVPELGGEQYF. The chain combines TRBV7-9 with TRBJ2-7; weak D call: TRBD2 (6 bases). The V gene's germline CDR1 is SEHNR and CDR2 FQNEAQ (reference sequence). The CDR3 has 15 amino acids.

This chain connects TRBV7-2 to TRBJ2-7, with 7 positions matching TRBD2. Germline trimming cut 9 bases from V and 5 bases from J; bases unmatched to any gene: 13. Per the germline V gene, CDR1 is SGHTA and CDR2 is FQGNSA. This CDR3 region has 14 residues. CDR3 residues: CARSGGGVPHEQYF. The CDR3 nucleotides are TGTGCCAGATCGGGGGGAGGGGTCCCCCACGAGCAGTACTTC.

J is TRBJ2-1 and V is TRBV19; a weak D match, TRBD2 (6 bases). The CDR3 consists of 14 residues. With 0 bases removed from V and 9 bases from J, the gap between germline ends came to 12 bases. The germline CDR1 and CDR2 sequences are LNHDA and SQIVND (reference sequence). CDR3 residues: CASSIDGEEGEQFF. CDR3 coding DNA: TGTGCCAGTAGTATAGACGGCGAGGAGGGTGAGCAGTTCTTC.

The J gene is TRBJ1-5, the V gene TRBV19; D is ambiguous. Germline V lookup: CDR1 LNHDA, CDR2 SQIVND (reference sequence). Deletions cut 1 base from V and 6 bases from J, with 7 bases between. The CDR3 runs 13 residues. The CDR3 region has the DNA TGTGCCAGTAGTATAGGGGAGTTTCAGCCCCAGCATTTT. Translated: CASSIGEFQPQHF.

The genes are TRBV10-3 and TRBJ2-1; D uncertain. V was pared by 4 bases and J by 14 bases, with 12 bases between. The CDR3 runs to 11 residues. Germline assignment: CDR1 ENHRY and CDR2 SYGVKD. CDR3 sequence: CAISGGSEEFF. The CDR3 DNA follows: TGTGCCATCAGTGGCGGCTCAGAGGAGTTCTTC.

The V call is TRBV27, the J call TRBJ2-5; perhaps TRBD2 as D (6 bases). This CDR3 has 15 residues. Per the germline V gene, CDR1 is MNHEY and CDR2 is SMNVEV (reference sequence). Trimming removed 2 bases from V and 5 bases from J, with 15 bases in between. CDR3 DNA: TGTGCCAGCAGTTTAGGGAGTCGCGCGGGGGAGACCCAGTACTTC. Its translation: CASSLGSRAGETQYF.

V and J are TRBV11-2 and TRBJ2-7; 10 bases agree with TRBD2. CDR3 length: 16 residues. After removal of 0 bases from V and 4 bases from J, the junction contained 6 bases not matched to a gene. Germline V gives CDR1 SGHAT, CDR2 FQNNGV. CDR3 region: CASSLEPSGSSYEQYF. Here the CDR3 DNA reads TGTGCCAGCAGCTTAGAGCCTAGCGGGAGTTCGTACGAGCAGTACTTC.